The T cell receptor (beta chain) described here comes from a study of T cells in Graves' hyperthyroidism and ophthalmopathy. Recently diagnosed hyperthyroidism of less than 2 months' duration affected patients aged 18 to 65. This clonotype was seen a few times. Amplification of TCR beta CDR3 regions was performed using RNA transcripts as template. A first-round RT-PCR of the TCR CDR3 used the HTBI primer set. One entry per CDR3 protein results from TCRdb running MiXCR on the multiplex PCR reads. The data hold 110,000 to 150,000 distinct CDR3 sequences, with more than 20% observed a single time. The clonotype comes from a woman aged 50 to 60 with Graves' hyperthyroidism that later progressed to Graves' ophthalmopathy. Material: blood.

This CDR3 is CSATPVQGAFF. As DNA, the CDR3 is TGCAGTGCTACTCCCGTTCAGGGAGCTTTCTTT. The gene calls are TRBV20-1 and TRBJ1-1; maybe TRBD1 (5 bases). CDR1 and CDR2 (germline): DFQATT, SNEGSKA (reference sequence). Trimming removed 4 bases from V and 10 bases from J, with 13 bases in between. This CDR3 has 11 residues.